The rows below give T cell receptor beta chains drawn from one sample of a study of CD8+ T cells in alopecia areata. The data were produced by immunoSEQ multiplex PCR, yet TCRdb's version contains in-frame clones alone and is incomplete. The sample carries fewer than 350,000 clones, roughly 64% recorded once. Sequences were derived from CD4+ T cells sorted from blood, sampled at week 24, from a patient treated with tofacitinib. These receptors were collected from a human donor with alopecia areata. Both conserved end residues are part of each CDR3. The order of the fields is CDR3 length, J gene, clone size, D gene, V gene, CDR3 protein, CDR3 DNA. A D gene is named only where the DNA matches it firmly. Part of the rows lack a size; the others show once, few, many or a class for expanded clones.

length: 11; J: TRBJ2-7; size: -; D: -; V: TRBV6-5; CDR3: CASSKGYEQYF; DNA: TGTGCCAGCAGTAAAGGATACGAGCAGTACTTC
length: 19; J: TRBJ2-6; size: -; D: TRBD1; V: TRBV30; CDR3: CAWTREPGQGTSGANVLTF; DNA: TGTGCCTGGACTAGGGAACCTGGACAGGGAACCTCTGGGGCCAACGTCCTGACTTTC
length: 14; J: TRBJ1-5; size: few; D: -; V: TRBV4-2; CDR3: CASSQAGGNQPQHF; DNA: TGTGCCAGCAGCCAAGCAGGGGGCAATCAGCCCCAGCATTTT
length: 13; J: TRBJ2-1; size: -; D: -; V: TRBV6-6; CDR3: CASSYSIYNEQFF; DNA: TGTGCCAGCAGTTACTCGATATACAATGAGCAGTTCTTC
length: 15; J: TRBJ2-5; size: once; D: TRBD1; V: TRBV30; CDR3: CAWGQGGLPQETQYF; DNA: TGTGCCTGGGGACAGGGGGGCCTACCCCAAGAGACCCAGTACTTC
length: 12; J: TRBJ2-7; size: once; D: TRBD1; V: TRBV5-6; CDR3: CASSLPTDRLDF; DNA: TGTGCCAGCAGCTTGCCCACGGACAGGTTGGACTTC
length: 13; J: TRBJ2-5; size: -; D: -; V: TRBV6-5; CDR3: CASSLGKRETQYF; DNA: TGTGCCAGCAGTTTAGGGAAGAGAGAGACCCAGTACTTC
length: 14; J: TRBJ1-5; size: -; D: -; V: TRBV27; CDR3: CASSPGTSDQPQHF; DNA: TGTGCCAGCAGTCCCGGGACAAGCGATCAGCCCCAGCATTTT
length: 14; J: TRBJ2-5; size: once; D: -; V: TRBV7-8; CDR3: CASSLERAQETQYF; DNA: TGTGCCAGCAGCTTAGAGCGCGCCCAAGAGACCCAGTACTTC
length: 12; J: TRBJ2-1; size: -; D: -; V: TRBV30; CDR3: CAWKGPSHEQFF; DNA: TGTGCCTGGAAGGGACCTTCACATGAGCAGTTCTTC
length: 13; J: TRBJ1-2; size: -; D: TRBD1; V: TRBV28; CDR3: CASSLGTGSGYTF; DNA: TGTGCCAGCAGTTTAGGGACAGGGAGCGGCTACACCTTC